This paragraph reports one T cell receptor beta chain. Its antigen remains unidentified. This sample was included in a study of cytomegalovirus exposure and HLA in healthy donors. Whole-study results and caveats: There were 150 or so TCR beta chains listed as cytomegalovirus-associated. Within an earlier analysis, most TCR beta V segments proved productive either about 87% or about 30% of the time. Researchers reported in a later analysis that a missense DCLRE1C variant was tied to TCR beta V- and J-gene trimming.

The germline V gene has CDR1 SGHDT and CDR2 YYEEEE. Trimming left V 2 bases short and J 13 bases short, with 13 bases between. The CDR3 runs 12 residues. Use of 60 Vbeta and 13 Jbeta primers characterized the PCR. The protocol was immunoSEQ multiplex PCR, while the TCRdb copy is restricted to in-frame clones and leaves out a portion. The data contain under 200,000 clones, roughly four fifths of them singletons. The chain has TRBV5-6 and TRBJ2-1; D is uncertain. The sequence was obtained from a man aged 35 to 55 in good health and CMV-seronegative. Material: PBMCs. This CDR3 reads CASSLKGSFQFF. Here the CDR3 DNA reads TGTGCCAGCAGCTTAAAAGGTAGCTTTCAGTTCTTC.